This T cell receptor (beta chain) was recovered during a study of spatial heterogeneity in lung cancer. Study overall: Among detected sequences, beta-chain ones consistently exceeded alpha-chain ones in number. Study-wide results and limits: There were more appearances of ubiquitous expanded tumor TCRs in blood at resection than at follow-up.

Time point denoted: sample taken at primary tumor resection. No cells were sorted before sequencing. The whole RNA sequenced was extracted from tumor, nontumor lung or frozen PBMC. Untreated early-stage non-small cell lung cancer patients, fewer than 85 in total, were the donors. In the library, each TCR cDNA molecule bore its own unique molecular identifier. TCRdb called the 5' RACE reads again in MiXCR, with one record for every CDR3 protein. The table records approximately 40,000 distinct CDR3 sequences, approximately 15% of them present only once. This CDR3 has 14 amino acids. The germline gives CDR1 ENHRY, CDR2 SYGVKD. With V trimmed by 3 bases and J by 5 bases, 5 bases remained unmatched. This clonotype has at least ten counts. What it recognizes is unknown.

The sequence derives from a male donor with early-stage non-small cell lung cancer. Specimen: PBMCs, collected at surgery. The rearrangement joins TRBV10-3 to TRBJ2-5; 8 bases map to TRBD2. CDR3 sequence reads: CAISDSGGEETQYF. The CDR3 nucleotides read TGTGCCATCAGTGACAGCGGGGGCGAGGAGACCCAGTACTTC.